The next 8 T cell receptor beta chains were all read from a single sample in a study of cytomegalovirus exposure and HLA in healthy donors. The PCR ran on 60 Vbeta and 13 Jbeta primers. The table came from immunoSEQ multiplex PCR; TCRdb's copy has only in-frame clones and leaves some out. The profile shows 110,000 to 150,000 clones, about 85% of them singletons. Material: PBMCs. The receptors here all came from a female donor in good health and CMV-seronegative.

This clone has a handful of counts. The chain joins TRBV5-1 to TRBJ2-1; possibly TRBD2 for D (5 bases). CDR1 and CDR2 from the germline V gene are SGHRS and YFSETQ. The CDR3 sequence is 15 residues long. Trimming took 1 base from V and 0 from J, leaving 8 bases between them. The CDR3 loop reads CASSLPGFSYNEQFF. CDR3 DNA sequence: TGCGCCAGCAGCTTGCCGGGATTCTCCTACAATGAGCAGTTCTTC.

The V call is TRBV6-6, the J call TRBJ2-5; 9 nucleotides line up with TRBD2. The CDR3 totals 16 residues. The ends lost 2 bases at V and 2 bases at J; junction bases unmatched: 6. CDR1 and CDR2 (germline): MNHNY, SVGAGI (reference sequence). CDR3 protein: CASSYGASGVQETQYF. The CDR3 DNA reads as TGTGCCAGCAGTTACGGGGCTAGCGGGGTACAAGAGACCCAGTACTTC.

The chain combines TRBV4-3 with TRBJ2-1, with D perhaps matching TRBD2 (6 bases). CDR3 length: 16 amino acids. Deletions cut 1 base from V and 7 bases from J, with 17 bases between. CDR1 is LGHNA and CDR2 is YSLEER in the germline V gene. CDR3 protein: CASSQVTLVGGNEQFF. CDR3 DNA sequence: TGCGCCAGCAGCCAAGTAACACTAGTGGGGGGTAATGAGCAGTTCTTC.

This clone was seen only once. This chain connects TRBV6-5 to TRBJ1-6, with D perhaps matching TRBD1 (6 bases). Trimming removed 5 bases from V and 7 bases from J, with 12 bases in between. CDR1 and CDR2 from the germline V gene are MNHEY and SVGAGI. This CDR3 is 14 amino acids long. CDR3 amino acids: CASSPPTGNSPLHF. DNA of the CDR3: TGTGCCAGCAGTCCTCCGACAGGCAATTCACCCCTCCACTTT.

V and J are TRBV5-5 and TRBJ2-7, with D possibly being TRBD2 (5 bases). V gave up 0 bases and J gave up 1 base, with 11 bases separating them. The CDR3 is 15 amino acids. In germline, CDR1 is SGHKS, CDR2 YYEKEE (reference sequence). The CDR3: CASSLVLGRSYEQYF. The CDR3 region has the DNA TGTGCCAGCAGCTTGGTGCTGGGGAGATCCTACGAGCAGTACTTC.

CDR3 coding DNA: TGTGCCATCAGAGCTAGCACAGATACGCAGTATTTT. Translating gives CAIRASTDTQYF. V and J are TRBV10-3 and TRBJ2-3; D is ambiguous. This CDR3 has 12 amino acids. Deletions cut 6 bases from V and 0 bases from J, with 4 bases between. Germline CDR1 ENHRY, CDR2 SYGVKD.

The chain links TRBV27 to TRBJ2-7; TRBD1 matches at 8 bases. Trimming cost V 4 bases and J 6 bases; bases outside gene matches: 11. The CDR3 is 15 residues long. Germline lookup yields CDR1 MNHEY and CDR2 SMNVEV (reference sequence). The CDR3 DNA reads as TGTGCCAGCAGTTGGGGGGTATACGACAGGGGCGAGCAGTACTTC. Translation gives CASSWGVYDRGEQYF.

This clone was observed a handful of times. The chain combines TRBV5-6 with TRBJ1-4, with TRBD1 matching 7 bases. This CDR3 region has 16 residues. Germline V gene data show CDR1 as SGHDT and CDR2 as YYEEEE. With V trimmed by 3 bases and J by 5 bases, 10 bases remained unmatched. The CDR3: CASSSLLRDSNEKLFF. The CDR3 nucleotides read TGTGCCAGCAGCTCCCTCTTAAGGGACAGCAATGAAAAACTGTTTTTT.